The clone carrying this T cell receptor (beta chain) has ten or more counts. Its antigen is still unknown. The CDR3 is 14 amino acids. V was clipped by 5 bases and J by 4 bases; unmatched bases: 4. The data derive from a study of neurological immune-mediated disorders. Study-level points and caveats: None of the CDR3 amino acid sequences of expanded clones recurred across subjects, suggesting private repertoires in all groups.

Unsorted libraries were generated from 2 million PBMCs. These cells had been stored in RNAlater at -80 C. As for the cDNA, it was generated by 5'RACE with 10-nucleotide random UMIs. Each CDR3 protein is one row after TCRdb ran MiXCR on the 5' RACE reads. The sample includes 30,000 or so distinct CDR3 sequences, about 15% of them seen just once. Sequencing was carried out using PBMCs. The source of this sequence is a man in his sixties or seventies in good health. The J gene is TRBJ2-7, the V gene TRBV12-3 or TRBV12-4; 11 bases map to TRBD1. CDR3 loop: CASSQGQGAYEQYF. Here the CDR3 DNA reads TGTGCCAGCAGTCAAGGACAGGGGGCGTACGAGCAGTACTTC.